The 15 T cell receptor beta chains given below trace back to one sample, sequenced in a study of regulatory T cells. Notes on the study in general: In CD3G-deficient patients, conventional CD4+ T cells were enriched for hydrophobic CDR3 residues at positions 6 and 7.

These receptors have no known antigen. Primers: 52 TRBV forward and 13 TRBJ reverse. Using immunoSEQ multiplex PCR, the repertoire was profiled, and TCRdb retains in-frame clones only, with some absent. This table holds fewer than 20,000 clones, roughly 82% found once. Input material: conventional CD4+ T cells sorted from blood. These receptors were taken from a person under 45 with CD3G deficiency.

V gene TRBV6-1 combines with J gene TRBJ1-1, with D unclear. Germline V gene sequence: CDR1 MNHNS, CDR2 SASEGT. V gave up 3 bases and J gave up 1 base, with 18 bases separating them. The CDR3 spans 17 residues. CDR3 region: CASSDPFYYGENTEAFF. The DNA for the CDR3 is TGTGCCAGCAGTGACCCATTTTACTATGGGGAGAACACTGAAGCTTTCTTT.

V is TRBV11-2 and J is TRBJ2-3; D call uncertain. In germline, CDR1 is SGHAT, CDR2 FQNNGV. CDR3 length: 14 amino acids. V lost 5 bases and J 2 bases, leaving 11 bases between the germline ends. The CDR3 DNA sequence: TGTGCCAGCAGCCCGTATAGGTACACAGATACGCAGTATTTT. Protein product: CASSPYRYTDTQYF.

The V call is TRBV7-8, the J call TRBJ2-1, with no clear D. V dropped 5 bases and J dropped 0 bases, with 17 bases sitting between them. The CDR3 loop spans 17 amino acids. The germline V gene has CDR1 SGHVS and CDR2 FQNEAQ. The CDR3 loop is CASSLLRHASSYNEQFF. The CDR3, as DNA: TGTGCCAGCAGCCTCCTTAGACATGCTAGCTCCTACAATGAGCAGTTCTTC.

This chain uses TRBV7-9 with TRBJ2-3; D is unresolved. V dropped 1 base and J dropped 1 base, with 9 bases sitting between them. Germline V gene sequence: CDR1 SEHNR, CDR2 FQNEAQ (reference sequence). The CDR3 is made up of 15 amino acids. The CDR3 bases are TGTGCCAGCAGCTTAGGAGGTGGTGGCACAGATACGCAGTATTTT. The encoded protein is CASSLGGGGTDTQYF. The variable domain in full, completed from reference TRBV7-9 and TRBJ2-3, reads DTGVSQNPRHKITKRGQNVTFRCDPISEHNRLYWYRQTLGQGPEFLTYFQNEAQLEKSRLLSDRFSAERPKGSFSTLEIQRTEQGDSAMYLCASSLGGGGTDTQYFGPGTRLTVL.

The CDR3 region is CASSVGTGKNIQYF. The CDR3 coding sequence is TGTGCCAGCAGCGTTGGAACAGGGAAAAACATTCAGTACTTC. The chain links TRBV9 to TRBJ2-4; maybe TRBD1 (6 bases). The CDR3 extends over 14 amino acids. V lost 2 bases to trimming and J lost 4 bases, with 10 bases between them. The germline V gene has CDR1 SGDLS and CDR2 YYNGEE.

The V and J genes are TRBV11-3 and TRBJ2-7; 7 bases map to TRBD1. V lost 5 bases to trimming and J lost 9 bases; unmatched junction nucleotides: 13. The CDR3 has 14 residues. CDR1 is SGHNT, CDR2 YENEEA, per germline. The CDR3 bases are TGTGCCAGCAGCCGGGGCGGACAGGAGATTGGGCAGTACTTC. As protein: CASSRGGQEIGQYF. The whole variable domain, remainder taken from reference TRBV11-3 and TRBJ2-7, is EAGVVQSPRYKIIEKKQPVAFWCNPISGHNTLYWYLQNLGQGPELLIRYENEEAVDDSQLPKDRFSAERLKGVDSTLKIQPAELGDSAVYLCASSRGGQEIGQYFGPGTRLTVT.

This clone was recorded only once. The germline gene is not matched at one end of the junction; a read error may be the cause. This chain links TRBV30 with TRBJ2-7; 7 bases are a match to TRBD2. Germline CDR1 and CDR2: GTSNPN and SVGIG (reference sequence). The CDR3 length is 13 residues. Here the CDR3 reads CAFTTRLAGTFVF. DNA of the CDR3: TGTGCCTTCACCACTAGACTAGCAGGAACCTTTGTCTTC.

This clone was recorded once. V is TRBV28 and J is TRBJ2-7; tentatively, D is TRBD1 (6 bases). Deletions cut 7 bases from V and 6 bases from J, with 19 bases between. Germline CDR1 MDHEN, CDR2 SYDVKM. The CDR3 sequence is 14 residues long. The CDR3 spells CASKMTGREGEQYF. In nucleotides, the CDR3 is TGTGCCAGCAAGATGACAGGAAGGGAAGGCGAGCAGTACTTC.

CDR3 nucleotides: TGTGCCAGCAGTTACACCAGGACAGGGGAAGCTTTCTTT. Amino acid sequence: CASSYTRTGEAFF. The chain joins TRBV6-6 to TRBJ1-1; 8 bases align to TRBD1. The CDR3 runs to 13 residues. The V segment lost 2 bases and the J segment 8 bases; nucleotides outside the gene matches: 4. Germline V gene data show CDR1 as MNHNY and CDR2 as SVGAGI (reference sequence).

The chain employs TRBV5-1 and TRBJ2-2; D is perhaps TRBD1 or TRBD2 (6 bases each). Per germline, CDR1 SGHRS and CDR2 YFSETQ. Trimming removed 2 bases from V and 6 bases from J, with 17 bases in between. The CDR3 is made up of 16 amino acids. The CDR3, as DNA: TGCGCCAGCAGCTTAAGGCCGCAGGGGAGGCCCGGGGAGCTGTTTTTT. Residues: CASSLRPQGRPGELFF.

The chain joins TRBV13 to TRBJ2-1; the D call may be TRBD1 or TRBD2 (5 bases each). This CDR3 spans 13 amino acids. Trimming pared 4 bases from V and 4 bases from J, leaving 8 bases between. Germline CDR1 and CDR2: PRHDT and FYEKMQ (reference sequence). The CDR3 is CASSSGAYNEQFF. CDR3 in DNA: TGTGCCAGCAGCTCCGGGGCGTACAATGAGCAGTTCTTC.

This clone is a singleton in its sample. The rearrangement joins TRBV19 to TRBJ2-2; weak D call: TRBD2 (6 bases). V lost 9 bases and J lost 1, with 15 bases in between. The CDR3 is 15 amino acids. The germline V gene encodes CDR1 LNHDA and CDR2 SQIVND (reference sequence). Written as DNA, the CDR3 is TGTGCCAGCGGCTCCGGGACTTTGAACACCGGGGAGCTGTTTTTT. Translation gives CASGSGTLNTGELFF.

The V and J genes are TRBV10-2 and TRBJ1-5; TRBD1 is a possible D gene (5 bases). The CDR3 is 14 residues long. Germline loops: CDR1 WSHSY, CDR2 SAAADI. V was pared by 4 bases and J by 2 bases, with 9 bases between. The CDR3 nucleotides are TGCGCCAGCAGTGTGGCGGGGGGCAATCAGCCCCAGCATTTT. As protein: CASSVAGGNQPQHF.

This clone has a single count. This chain uses TRBV20-1 with TRBJ2-3, with D hard to call. This CDR3 spans 11 amino acids. V was trimmed by 3 bases and J by 5 bases, leaving 6 bases between them. The germline V gene has CDR1 DFQATT and CDR2 SNEGSKA (reference sequence). The CDR3 reads CSASALDTQYF. In DNA, the CDR3 is TGCAGTGCTAGTGCGTTAGATACGCAGTATTTT.

This chain connects TRBV5-1 to TRBJ2-1, with 11 bases lining up with TRBD1. Per the germline V gene, CDR1 is SGHRS and CDR2 is YFSETQ. The CDR3 length is 16 residues. Trimming cost V 5 bases and J 6 bases; bases outside gene matches: 10. The CDR3 bases are TGCGCCAGCAGTATGGCCGGGACAGGGGGAACCAATGAGCAGTTCTTC. It is translated as CASSMAGTGGTNEQFF.